The 19 T cell receptor beta chains below come from one sample, sequenced in a study of long-term antiretroviral therapy in people with HIV. Samples were assayed with immunoSEQ v3.0 at survey level. Profiled with immunoSEQ multiplex PCR; TCRdb holds only in-frame clones, not every one. The sample lists 30,000 or so clones, about 97% occurring once. This sample comprised unsorted PBMCs, obtained 7.6 years after starting antiretroviral therapy. These receptors were obtained from a man aged 30 to 39 with HIV.

The gene calls are TRBV2 and TRBJ1-6; D is ambiguous. CDR3 size: 13 residues. With 8 bases removed from V and 6 bases from J, the gap between germline ends came to 11 bases. The germline V gene encodes CDR1 SNHLY and CDR2 FYNNEI. The CDR3 sequence: CASSSLLNSPLHF. The DNA of the CDR3 is TGTGCCAGCTCATCATTACTTAATTCACCCCTCCACTTT.

V and J are TRBV9 and TRBJ1-3; unclear D gene. Trimming left V 2 bases short and J 0 bases short, with 6 bases between. Germline-derived CDR1 and CDR2 are SGDLS and YYNGEE. This CDR3 has 14 amino acids. The CDR3 sequence: CASSVTRSGNTIYF. DNA for the CDR3: TGTGCCAGCAGCGTCACCCGCTCTGGAAACACCATATATTTT.

This clone was seen a handful of times. The chain uses TRBV6-1 and TRBJ1-2, with D hard to call. This CDR3 has 11 amino acids. Germline-derived CDR1 and CDR2 are MNHNS and SASEGT. Trimming left V 0 bases short and J 10 bases short, with 6 bases between. The CDR3: CASSEASAYTF. The CDR3 bases are TGTGCCAGCAGTGAAGCGTCGGCCTACACCTTC.

The rearrangement links TRBV5-1 to TRBJ2-3, with 11 bases identical to TRBD2. The CDR3 runs 15 residues. The germline gives CDR1 SGHRS, CDR2 YFSETQ. V was clipped by 2 bases and J by 3 bases; unmatched bases: 2. Written as DNA, the CDR3 is TGCGCCAGCAGCTTTAGCGGGGGGGGAACAGATACGCAGTATTTT. Translation gives CASSFSGGGTDTQYF.

J is TRBJ1-2 and V is TRBV6-1; TRBD1 might be the D (6 bases). There are 14 residues in the CDR3. Germline V gives CDR1 MNHNS, CDR2 SASEGT. V lost 3 bases and J 7 bases, leaving 15 bases between the germline ends. The CDR3 protein is CASSEGTRGSGYTF. The CDR3 DNA is TGTGCCAGCAGTGAGGGGACAAGGGGCAGTGGCTACACCTTC.

This chain links TRBV7-2 with TRBJ1-5; D is ambiguous. Trimming took 3 bases from V and 8 from J, leaving 17 bases between them. Germline CDR1 SGHTA, CDR2 FQGNSA. This CDR3 has 15 amino acids. In nucleotides, the CDR3 is TGTGCCAGCAGCTTTAGGCGGGGTAGAGTGGAGCCCCAGCATTTT. Protein: CASSFRRGRVEPQHF.

The chain carries TRBV7-3 and TRBJ1-1; D remains unclear. Germline loops: CDR1 SGHTA, CDR2 FQGTGA. V gave up 5 bases and J gave up 0 bases, with 7 bases separating them. The CDR3 length is 13 residues. This CDR3 is CASSLTVNTEAFF. In DNA, the CDR3 is TGTGCCAGCAGCCTCACAGTGAACACTGAAGCTTTCTTT.

This clone has just one count. The gene calls are TRBV7-6 and TRBJ2-1; D is unresolved. CDR1 SGHVS and CDR2 FNYEAQ come from the germline V gene. There are 15 residues in the CDR3. Trimming removed 1 base at V and 4 bases at J, with 11 bases between. CDR3 sequence reads: CASSLGVSGYNEQFF. CDR3 coding DNA: TGTGCCAGCAGCTTAGGGGTCTCCGGGTACAATGAGCAGTTCTTC.

This clone was counted once. The chain links TRBV2 to TRBJ1-1; D remains unclear. V gave up 4 bases and J gave up 5 bases, with 11 bases separating them. Germline V gene lookup returns CDR1 SNHLY and CDR2 FYNNEI. The CDR3 runs 13 residues. In DNA form, the CDR3 reads TGTGCCAGCAGTGTTGCTTTAGGGACTGAAGCTTTCTTT. The encoded protein is CASSVALGTEAFF.

This sequence joins TRBV7-3 and TRBJ2-7, with D perhaps matching TRBD1 (5 bases). Germline-derived CDR1 and CDR2 are SGHTA and FQGTGA. The CDR3 consists of 14 residues. Trimming pared 4 bases from V and 5 bases from J, leaving 15 bases between. This CDR3 reads CASSSMQGYHEQYF. The CDR3 DNA sequence: TGTGCCAGCAGCTCTATGCAGGGCTACCACGAGCAGTACTTC.

The genes are TRBV9 and TRBJ2-7; tentative D call: TRBD2 (5 bases). V was clipped by 4 bases and J by 3 bases, with 14 bases between them. The germline V gene has CDR1 SGDLS and CDR2 YYNGEE. The CDR3 runs to 14 residues. CDR3 sequence (DNA): TGTGCCAGCAGCCCGAGCGGTGGCCACTACGAGCAGTACTTC. Its protein product is CASSPSGGHYEQYF.

The chain carries TRBV6-1 and TRBJ2-7; D perhaps matches TRBD2 (5 bases). Per germline, CDR1 MNHNS and CDR2 SASEGT. The ends were cut back, 3 bases at V and 1 base at J, with 7 bases in the middle. The CDR3 has 13 amino acids. Written as DNA, the CDR3 is TGTGCCAGCAGTGAGGCGGGTTCCTACGAGCAGTACTTC. Translation gives CASSEAGSYEQYF.

As to this clone: One end of the junction is discordant with germline, which a read error may explain. This sequence joins TRBV6-5 and TRBJ2-7; 7 bases line up with TRBD2. This CDR3 region has 13 residues. The germline gives CDR1 MNHEY, CDR2 SVGAGI. CDR3 nucleotide sequence: TGTGCCAGCAGCTACTGGGGGAGGGACGAGCAGTACTTC. It yields the protein CASSYWGRDEQYF.

The gene calls are TRBV7-3 and TRBJ2-7; D not certain. The germline gives CDR1 SGHTA, CDR2 FQGTGA. The V end was cut by 0 bases, the J end by 6 bases, with 12 bases between. The CDR3 covers 14 residues. The CDR3 DNA sequence: TGTGCCAGCAGCTTAACGCCCCCCCCGTCCGAGCAGTACTTC. This encodes CASSLTPPPSEQYF.

V gene TRBV4-3 combines with J gene TRBJ1-2; D unresolved. The CDR3 is 17 amino acids. Germline V gene data show CDR1 as LGHNA and CDR2 as YSLEER. The V and J ends lost 1 base and 0 bases respectively, with 15 bases between them. CDR3 region: CASSQGSRPTANYGYTF. The CDR3 DNA is TGCGCCAGCAGCCAAGGTTCGAGACCGACCGCTAACTATGGCTACACCTTC.

The CDR3 is CASSQRGPPAGPILKNIQYF. The DNA of the CDR3 is TGCGCCAGCAGCCAACGGGGCCCCCCGGCGGGGCCTATTCTCAAAAACATTCAGTACTTC. The J gene is TRBJ2-4, the V gene TRBV4-1; tentatively, D is TRBD2 (6 bases). Trimming stripped 2 bases from V and 3 bases from J, with 26 bases between. This CDR3 spans 20 amino acids. CDR1 is MGHRA, CDR2 YSYEKL, per germline.

The rearrangement links TRBV18 to TRBJ2-5; 8 positions match TRBD1. CDR1 KGHSH and CDR2 LQKENI come from the germline V gene. With V trimmed by 1 base and J by 1 base, 2 bases remained unmatched. The CDR3 is 15 amino acids. The CDR3 nucleotides read TGTGCCAGCTCACCACTAGACAGGGGCCAAGAGACCCAGTACTTC. It translates to CASSPLDRGQETQYF.

The chain couples TRBV6-1 to TRBJ1-1, with D unresolved. The germline V gene encodes CDR1 MNHNS and CDR2 SASEGT. This CDR3 has 13 residues. Trimming cost V 4 bases and J 3 bases, with 9 bases left between them. Here the CDR3 reads CASSVEGYTEAFF. The CDR3 nucleotides are TGTGCCAGCAGTGTTGAAGGTTACACTGAAGCTTTCTTT.

V gene TRBV5-1 combines with J gene TRBJ2-7; D not certain. CDR3 length: 14 amino acids. Germline V gives CDR1 SGHRS, CDR2 YFSETQ. V lost 2 bases and J 4 bases, leaving 13 bases between the germline ends. The CDR3 protein is CASSFGWGTYEQYF. CDR3 nucleotide sequence: TGCGCCAGCAGCTTTGGGTGGGGAACTTACGAGCAGTACTTC.